Below are 30 T cell receptor beta chains sequenced from a single sample in a study of spatial heterogeneity in lung cancer. Time point described: sample taken at primary tumor resection. TCRdb re-called the 5' RACE reads with MiXCR, one entry per CDR3 protein. The sample yields roughly 40,000 distinct CDR3 sequences, nearly 7% seen once. Sequencing was performed on PBMCs, taken at surgery. The receptor source for this set is a female donor with early-stage non-small cell lung cancer.

This clonotype appeared a few times. V gene TRBV10-3 combines with J gene TRBJ2-5; maybe TRBD1 (6 bases). The V end was cut by 0 bases, the J end by 2 bases, with 7 bases between. The CDR3 loop spans 14 amino acids. Germline CDR1 ENHRY, CDR2 SYGVKD. CDR3 residues: CAISESQGQETQYF. CDR3 in DNA: TGTGCCATCAGTGAGTCGCAGGGGCAAGAGACCCAGTACTTC.

V usage is TRBV4-3 and J usage is TRBJ2-5; 7 nucleotides match TRBD1. Germline CDR1 is LGHNA and CDR2 is YSLEER. Unmatched junction bases numbered 5, after V lost 0 bases and J lost 4 bases. The CDR3 consists of 15 residues. The CDR3, as DNA: TGCGCCAGCAGCCAAGACTCGACAGGGAGAGAGACCCAGTACTTC. It encodes CASSQDSTGRETQYF.

This clonotype occurred many times. Germline and junction disagree at one end, which may indicate a read error. V usage is TRBV7-9 and J usage is TRBJ2-1; a possible D gene is TRBD2 (5 bases). The CDR3 sequence is 15 residues long. CDR1 and CDR2 (germline): SEHNR, FQNEAQ (reference sequence). The CDR3 sequence: CASSLVGSSYNEQFF. The CDR3 bases are TGTGCCAGCAGCTTAGTGGGGAGCTCCTATAATGAGCAGTTCTTC.

This clonotype was seen many times. The chain links TRBV5-1 to TRBJ2-7, with 9 nucleotides matching TRBD1. Trimming cost V 0 bases and J 2 bases; bases outside gene matches: 15. The germline V gene encodes CDR1 SGHRS and CDR2 YFSETQ. The CDR3 extends over 19 amino acids. CDR3: CASSLDTVPTGGAPYEQYF. DNA of the CDR3: TGCGCCAGCAGCTTGGATACAGTCCCGACAGGGGGTGCCCCCTACGAGCAGTACTTC.

This clonotype was seen many times. This sequence joins TRBV12-3 or TRBV12-4 and TRBJ1-2; D is undetermined. The CDR3 has 12 amino acids. Trimming cost V 6 bases and J 8 bases, with 13 bases left between them. DNA of the CDR3: TGTGCCAGCAGCGTGACGATCGGCGGCTACACCTTC. This codes for CASSVTIGGYTF.

This clonotype was recorded at least ten times. This chain joins TRBV20-1 and TRBJ2-5; 10 bases fit TRBD2. This CDR3 is built from 15 residues. The V segment lost 3 bases and the J segment 5 bases; nucleotides outside the gene matches: 9. The germline gives CDR1 DFQATT, CDR2 SNEGSKA (reference sequence). The CDR3 DNA follows: TGCAGTGCTAGTACCCCTAGCGGGAGAAAGGAGACCCAGTACTTC. It specifies CSASTPSGRKETQYF.

The table lists this clonotype with many counts. This rearrangement joins TRBV29-1 to TRBJ2-3; a weak D match, TRBD2 (5 bases). Looked up from germline, CDR1 is SQVTM and CDR2 is ANQGSEA. V was shortened by 6 bases and J by 1 base, with 14 bases between the two germline ends. CDR3 length equals 14 residues. The CDR3 protein is CSVRTAGGTDTQYF. The DNA for the CDR3 is TGCAGCGTCCGGACCGCCGGGGGCACAGATACGCAGTATTTT.

This clonotype was recorded many times. V usage is TRBV5-1 and J usage is TRBJ2-1, with TRBD1 identical over 9 bases. After removal of 3 bases from V and 4 bases from J, the junction contained 5 bases not matched to a gene. Germline V gene lookup returns CDR1 SGHRS and CDR2 YFSETQ. The CDR3 spans 15 residues. DNA for the CDR3: TGCGCCAGCAGCTCCTCGGGACAGGGTTACAATGAGCAGTTCTTC. This codes for CASSSSGQGYNEQFF.

This clonotype was counted at least ten times. The chain links TRBV7-2 to TRBJ2-3; a weak D match, TRBD2 (6 bases). Trimming pared 5 bases from V and 2 bases from J, leaving 14 bases between. CDR3 length: 15 amino acids. Germline-derived CDR1 and CDR2 are SGHTA and FQGNSA. For the CDR3, the DNA is TGTGCCAGCAGCAGATGGGGACTTGACACAGATACGCAGTATTTT. As protein: CASSRWGLDTDTQYF. The full variable domain, with the rest looked up from reference TRBV7-2 and TRBJ2-3, is GAGVSQSPSNKVTEKGKDVELRCDPISGHTALYWYRQSLGQGLEFLIYFQGNSAPDKSGLPSDRFSAERTGGSVSTLTIQRTQQEDSAVYLCASSRWGLDTDTQYFGPGTRLTVL.

This clonotype has at least ten counts. V gene TRBV10-3 combines with J gene TRBJ1-2, with a weak D call TRBD1 (5 bases). The CDR3 has 14 residues. V shed 5 bases and J shed 0 bases, with 10 bases lying between them. Germline V CDR1 and CDR2: ENHRY, SYGVKD. The CDR3 loop reads CAISYDSTNYGYTF. The CDR3 DNA reads TGTGCCATCAGTTATGACAGTACTAACTATGGCTACACCTTC.

This clonotype was counted ten times or more. The chain is built from TRBV6-4 and TRBJ2-3; 8 positions agree with TRBD2. After removal of 5 bases from V and 5 bases from J, the junction contained 6 bases not matched to a gene. There are 14 residues in the CDR3. CDR1 and CDR2 (germline): MRHNA, SNTAGT. The CDR3 loop is CASSSGGEGDTQYF. In nucleotides, the CDR3 is TGTGCCAGCAGTAGCGGGGGCGAAGGAGATACGCAGTATTTT.

This chain links TRBV20-1 with TRBJ2-7, with D maybe TRBD1 (6 bases). The length of the CDR3 is 15 residues. Trimming pared 0 bases from V and 3 bases from J, leaving 15 bases between. Germline V CDR1 and CDR2: DFQATT, SNEGSKA (reference sequence). The CDR3: CSARDSTGPGYEQYF. The CDR3 DNA reads TGCAGTGCTAGAGACTCCACAGGGCCCGGCTACGAGCAGTACTTC.

This clonotype was seen many times. The CDR3 sequence is CASSSTGYEQYF. The CDR3 region has the DNA TGTGCCAGCAGTTCCACCGGGTACGAGCAGTACTTC. The chain couples TRBV6-2 or TRBV6-3 to TRBJ2-7, with D hard to call. CDR3 length equals 12 residues. Germline-derived CDR1 and CDR2 are MNHEY and SVGEGT. Trimming removed 4 bases from V and 4 bases from J, with 8 bases in between.

This clonotype came up many times. The V gene is TRBV7-9, the J gene TRBJ1-6, with D uncertain. CDR1 is SEHNR, CDR2 FQNEAQ, per germline (reference sequence). This CDR3 has 12 residues. V was trimmed by 3 bases and J by 9 bases, leaving 6 bases between them. This CDR3 reads CASSLPRSPLHF. The CDR3 coding sequence is TGTGCCAGCAGCTTGCCCCGTTCACCCCTCCACTTT.

This clonotype was observed at least ten times. V and J are TRBV27 and TRBJ1-5, with D perhaps matching TRBD1 (5 bases). Trimming stripped 6 bases from V and 5 bases from J, with 14 bases between. The CDR3 is 14 amino acids. The germline gives CDR1 MNHEY, CDR2 SMNVEV (reference sequence). CDR3 bases: TGTGCCAGCAGACCAGGGACTGACTATCAGCCCCAGCATTTT. Protein product: CASRPGTDYQPQHF.

The chain links TRBV2 to TRBJ2-1, with 8 bases lining up with TRBD2. CDR3 length equals 15 residues. Germline assignment: CDR1 SNHLY and CDR2 FYNNEI. Germline trimming cut 3 bases from V and 8 bases from J; bases unmatched to any gene: 9. CDR3 in DNA: TGTGCCAGCAGTGACGAGCGGGGGAAGAATCATGAGCAGTTCTTC. It yields the protein CASSDERGKNHEQFF.

By its share, this clonotype is medium-sized. The V gene is TRBV6-5, the J gene TRBJ1-5; no reliable D call. The V and J ends lost 8 bases and 4 bases respectively, with 9 bases between them. Germline CDR1 reads MNHEY; CDR2 reads SVGAGI. The CDR3 runs 12 residues. DNA of the CDR3: TGTGCCAGCTGGACCCTTAATCAGCCCCAGCATTTT. Translation gives CASWTLNQPQHF.

This clonotype was seen only a few times. This CDR3 reads CASSLRLGGDTQYF. The DNA for the CDR3 is TGTGCCAGCAGCTTAAGGCTAGGGGGTGATACGCAGTATTTT. The chain links TRBV7-8 to TRBJ2-3, with D possibly matching TRBD1 (6 bases). V was cut by 2 bases and J by 6 bases, with 12 bases left in between. This CDR3 comprises 14 residues. CDR1 is SGHVS, CDR2 FQNEAQ, per germline.

This clonotype was seen ten or more times. The chain carries TRBV20-1 and TRBJ2-4, with 11 bases identical to TRBD2. This CDR3 comprises 17 residues. V shed 1 base, J shed 2 bases, and the junction held 7 bases outside the gene matches. The germline CDR1 and CDR2 sequences are DFQATT and SNEGSKA (reference sequence). CDR3: CSARALSGGASKNIQYF. CDR3 DNA: TGCAGTGCTAGAGCCCTTAGCGGGGGGGCGTCCAAAAACATTCAGTACTTC.

This clonotype was picked up many times. This chain connects TRBV5-1 to TRBJ2-7, with a tentative D call TRBD2 (5 bases). There are 15 residues in the CDR3. The germline gives CDR1 SGHRS, CDR2 YFSETQ. The germline V and J ends were trimmed by 0 bases and 6 bases, with 16 bases remaining between them. The CDR3 reads CASSLAEGRSGEQYF. CDR3 nucleotide sequence: TGCGCCAGCAGCTTGGCAGAGGGCAGGTCCGGCGAGCAGTACTTC. The complete variable domain, with remaining parts taken from reference TRBV5-1 and TRBJ2-7, reads KAGVTQTPRYLIKTRGQQVTLSCSPISGHRSVSWYQQTPGQGLQFLFEYFSETQRNKGNFPGRFSGRQFSNSRSEMNVSTLELGDSALYLCASSLAEGRSGEQYFGPGTRLTVT.

Ten or more counts support this clonotype. This rearrangement joins TRBV5-1 to TRBJ2-3; possibly TRBD1 or TRBD2 for D (5 bases each). Looked up from germline, CDR1 is SGHRS and CDR2 is YFSETQ. Trimming pared 4 bases from V and 2 bases from J, leaving 11 bases between. The length of the CDR3 is 14 residues. CDR3 sequence (DNA): TGCGCCAGCAGCGCCGGGACCTACACAGATACGCAGTATTTT. The encoded protein is CASSAGTYTDTQYF.

This clonotype showed up many times. This chain links TRBV18 with TRBJ2-5; no clear D gene. V was clipped by 5 bases and J by 1 base, with 8 bases between them. CDR1 is KGHSH, CDR2 LQKENI, per germline. The CDR3 covers 13 residues. CDR3 sequence reads: CASSTQAQETQYF. The CDR3 bases are TGTGCCAGCTCAACGCAGGCCCAAGAGACCCAGTACTTC. The full variable domain, in which reference TRBV18 and TRBJ2-5 provide the parts outside the CDR3, is NAGVMQNPRHLVRRRGQEARLRCSPMKGHSHVYWYRQLPEEGLKFMVYLQKENIIDESGMPKERFSAEFPKEGPSILRIQQVVRGDSAAYFCASSTQAQETQYFGPGTRLLVL.

The chain carries TRBV2 and TRBJ1-5, with TRBD1 as a possible D gene (5 bases). This CDR3 has 15 amino acids. V lost 2 bases to trimming and J lost 1 base, with 9 bases between them. Germline lookup yields CDR1 SNHLY and CDR2 FYNNEI. Written as DNA, the CDR3 is TGTGCCAGCAGTGAAAAGGGGAGAAGCAATCAGCCCCAGCATTTT. Translation: CASSEKGRSNQPQHF.

This clonotype was counted at least ten times. V and J are TRBV5-1 and TRBJ2-1; 13 bases fit TRBD2. Germline V CDR1 and CDR2: SGHRS, YFSETQ. The CDR3 covers 14 residues. Trimming took 7 bases from V and 6 from J; bases not matched to a gene: 4. CDR3 in amino acids: CASQRTSGGNEQFF. Written as DNA, the CDR3 is TGCGCCAGCCAGAGGACTAGCGGGGGCAATGAGCAGTTCTTC.

V is TRBV23-1 and J is TRBJ2-1; D gene uncertain. TRBV23-1 is identified as an open reading frame with a role that is uncertain. Trimming shortened V by 4 bases and J by 12 bases, and 10 bases separated the two germline ends. CDR3 size: 11 residues. CDR3 sequence reads: CASSPDRVQFF. The DNA of the CDR3 is TGCGCCAGCAGTCCGGATAGGGTGCAGTTCTTC.

This clonotype came up a few times. The chain links TRBV7-3 to TRBJ2-1; D gene ambiguous. The V end was cut by 4 bases, the J end by 9 bases, with 10 bases between. The CDR3 is 12 amino acids. Germline assignment: CDR1 SGHTA and CDR2 FQGTGA. Here the CDR3 reads CASSSPMSEQFF. Written as DNA, the CDR3 is TGTGCCAGCAGCTCCCCCATGAGTGAGCAGTTCTTC.

This clonotype was counted a few times. J is TRBJ1-3 and V is TRBV27; tentatively, D is TRBD1 (5 bases). Germline V CDR1 and CDR2: MNHEY, SMNVEV (reference sequence). The CDR3 is 15 residues long. Trimming cost V 11 bases and J 3 bases, with 20 bases left between them. The CDR3 DNA reads TGTGCCTCCTCGGGGGGTCCCTATAGTGGAAACACCATATATTTT. Translated: CASSGGPYSGNTIYF.

This clonotype was seen more than once but under ten times. This chain joins TRBV12-3 or TRBV12-4 and TRBJ1-4; 7 nucleotides line up with TRBD1. The V and J ends lost 5 bases and 15 bases, in that order; junction bases with no gene match: 9. The CDR3 totals 12 residues. The CDR3 DNA is TGTGCCAGCAGTCCACTACAGGGGCAGGTGTTTTTT. This codes for CASSPLQGQVFF.

The chain uses TRBV20-1 and TRBJ2-7; unclear D gene. The CDR3 consists of 17 residues. Germline V CDR1 and CDR2: DFQATT, SNEGSKA (reference sequence). With 6 bases removed from V and 6 bases from J, the gap between germline ends came to 30 bases. The CDR3 DNA reads TGCAGTGCCCTACGTCTTCCCACAGTCCCATCCAAGCGCGAGCAGTACTTC. Translation gives CSALRLPTVPSKREQYF.

Ten or more counts support this clonotype. This chain connects TRBV6-2 or TRBV6-3 to TRBJ1-5; 9 bases are a match to TRBD1. This CDR3 region has 14 residues. Germline CDR1 and CDR2: MNHEY and SVGEGT. Trimming cost V 8 bases and J 2 bases; bases outside gene matches: 4. The CDR3 loop is CASLGQGGNQPQHF. CDR3 coding DNA: TGTGCCAGCCTGGGACAGGGCGGCAATCAGCCCCAGCATTTT.